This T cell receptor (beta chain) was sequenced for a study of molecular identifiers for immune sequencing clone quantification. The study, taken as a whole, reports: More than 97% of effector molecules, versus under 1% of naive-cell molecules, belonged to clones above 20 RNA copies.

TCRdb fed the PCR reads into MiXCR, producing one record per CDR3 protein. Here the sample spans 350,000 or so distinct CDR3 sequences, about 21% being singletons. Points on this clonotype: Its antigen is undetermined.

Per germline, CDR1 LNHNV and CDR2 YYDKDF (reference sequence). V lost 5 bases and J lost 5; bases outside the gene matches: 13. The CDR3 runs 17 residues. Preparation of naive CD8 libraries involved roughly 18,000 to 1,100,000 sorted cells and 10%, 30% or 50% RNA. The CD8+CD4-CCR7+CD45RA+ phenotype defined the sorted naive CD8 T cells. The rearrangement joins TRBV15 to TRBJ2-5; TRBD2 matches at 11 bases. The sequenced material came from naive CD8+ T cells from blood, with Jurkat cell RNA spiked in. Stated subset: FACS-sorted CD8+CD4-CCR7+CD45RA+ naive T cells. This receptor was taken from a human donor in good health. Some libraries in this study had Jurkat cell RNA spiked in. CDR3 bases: TGTGCCACCAGCGCTTCTCCGGCTAGCGGGGGGCGGGAGACCCAGTACTTC. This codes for CATSASPASGGRETQYF.